The T cell receptor (beta chain) under discussion was sequenced for a study of CD8+ T cells in alopecia areata. The sequencing template was cDNA reverse transcribed from extracted RNA. The table came from immunoSEQ multiplex PCR; TCRdb's copy has only in-frame clones and leaves some out. The sample carries just under 65,000 clones, roughly 46% recorded once. The CDR3 runs 15 residues. Deletions cut 5 bases from V and 6 bases from J, with 19 bases between. Per the germline V gene, CDR1 is SQVTM and CDR2 is ANQGSEA. This clone was detected a few times. The treatment denotes: oral pan-JAK inhibitor, 5-10 mg twice daily.

The input for sequencing was CD8+ T cells sorted from blood, taken at approximately week 36, from a patient treated with tofacitinib. The receptor was derived from a human donor with alopecia areata. The V call is TRBV29-1, the J call TRBJ2-2; D possibly matches TRBD1 or TRBD2 (5 bases each). The CDR3 sequence: CSVSGTQEVAGELFF. Written as DNA, the CDR3 is TGCAGCGTTTCCGGGACCCAGGAGGTTGCCGGGGAGCTGTTTTTT.